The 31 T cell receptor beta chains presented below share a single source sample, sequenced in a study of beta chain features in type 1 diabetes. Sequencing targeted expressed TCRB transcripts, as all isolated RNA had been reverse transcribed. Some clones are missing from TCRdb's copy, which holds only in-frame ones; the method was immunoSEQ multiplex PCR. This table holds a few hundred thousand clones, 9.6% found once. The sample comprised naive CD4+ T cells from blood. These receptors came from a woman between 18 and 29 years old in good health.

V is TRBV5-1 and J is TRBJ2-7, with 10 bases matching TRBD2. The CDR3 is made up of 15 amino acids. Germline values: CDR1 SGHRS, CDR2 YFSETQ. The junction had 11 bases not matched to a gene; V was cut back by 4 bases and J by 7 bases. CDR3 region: CASSTLAGASGEQYF. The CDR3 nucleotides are TGCGCCAGCAGCACCCTAGCGGGAGCATCGGGGGAGCAGTACTTC.

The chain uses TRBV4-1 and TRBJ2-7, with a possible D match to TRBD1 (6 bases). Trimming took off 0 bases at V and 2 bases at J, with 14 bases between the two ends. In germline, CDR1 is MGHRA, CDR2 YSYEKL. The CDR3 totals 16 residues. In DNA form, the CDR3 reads TGCGCCAGCAGCCAAGAAGCCCAGACAGGCACCTACGAGCAGTACTTC. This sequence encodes CASSQEAQTGTYEQYF.

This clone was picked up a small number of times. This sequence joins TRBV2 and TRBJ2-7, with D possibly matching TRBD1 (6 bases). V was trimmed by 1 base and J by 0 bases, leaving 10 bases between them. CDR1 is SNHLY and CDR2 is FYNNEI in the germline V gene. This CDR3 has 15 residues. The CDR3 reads CASSEVLTGSYEQYF. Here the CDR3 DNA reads TGTGCCAGCAGTGAAGTATTGACAGGCTCCTACGAGCAGTACTTC.

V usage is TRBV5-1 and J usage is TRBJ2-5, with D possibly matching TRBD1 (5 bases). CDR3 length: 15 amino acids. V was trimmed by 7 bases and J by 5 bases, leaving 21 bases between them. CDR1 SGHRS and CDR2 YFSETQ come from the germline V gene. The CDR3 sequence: CASVEVGLALETQYF. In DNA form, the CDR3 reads TGCGCCAGCGTAGAGGTGGGGCTCGCGCTGGAGACCCAGTACTTC.

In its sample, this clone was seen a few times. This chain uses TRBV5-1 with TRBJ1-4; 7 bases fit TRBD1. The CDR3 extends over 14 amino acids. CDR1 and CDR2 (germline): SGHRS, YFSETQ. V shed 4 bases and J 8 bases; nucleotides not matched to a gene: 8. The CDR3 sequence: CASSPPGQDEKLFF. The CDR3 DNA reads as TGCGCCAGCAGCCCACCTGGACAGGACGAAAAACTGTTTTTT.

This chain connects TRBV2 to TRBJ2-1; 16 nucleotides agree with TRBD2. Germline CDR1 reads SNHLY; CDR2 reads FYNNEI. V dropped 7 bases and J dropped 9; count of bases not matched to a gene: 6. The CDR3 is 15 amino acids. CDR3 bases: TGTGCCAGCACCGCCGGGACTAGCGGGGGGGGTGAGCAGTTCTTC. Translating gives CASTAGTSGGGEQFF.

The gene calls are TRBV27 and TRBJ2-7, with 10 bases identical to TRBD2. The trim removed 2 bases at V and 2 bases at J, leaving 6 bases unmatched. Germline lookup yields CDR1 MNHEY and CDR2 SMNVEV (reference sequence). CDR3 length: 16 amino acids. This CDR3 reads CASSLRWTSGPYEQYF. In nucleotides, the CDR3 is TGTGCCAGCAGTTTACGTTGGACTAGCGGCCCCTACGAGCAGTACTTC.

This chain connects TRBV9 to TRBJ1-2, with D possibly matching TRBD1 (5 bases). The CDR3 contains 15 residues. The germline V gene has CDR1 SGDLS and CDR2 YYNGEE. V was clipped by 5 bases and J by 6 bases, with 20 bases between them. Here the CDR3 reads CASRQPGRGVHGYTF. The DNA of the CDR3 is TGTGCCAGCAGGCAACCCGGGAGAGGGGTGCATGGCTACACCTTC.

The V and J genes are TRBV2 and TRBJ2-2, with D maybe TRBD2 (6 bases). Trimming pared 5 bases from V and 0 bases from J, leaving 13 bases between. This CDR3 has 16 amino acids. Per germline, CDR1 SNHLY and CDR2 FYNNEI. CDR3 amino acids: CASSLGLPTNTGELFF. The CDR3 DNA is TGTGCCAGCAGTCTGGGACTGCCTACGAACACCGGGGAGCTGTTTTTT. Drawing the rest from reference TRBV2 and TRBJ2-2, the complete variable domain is EPEVTQTPSHQVTQMGQEVILRCVPISNHLYFYWYRQILGQKVEFLVSFYNNEISEKSEIFDDQFSVERPDGSNFTLKIRSTKLEDSAMYFCASSLGLPTNTGELFFGEGSRLTVL.

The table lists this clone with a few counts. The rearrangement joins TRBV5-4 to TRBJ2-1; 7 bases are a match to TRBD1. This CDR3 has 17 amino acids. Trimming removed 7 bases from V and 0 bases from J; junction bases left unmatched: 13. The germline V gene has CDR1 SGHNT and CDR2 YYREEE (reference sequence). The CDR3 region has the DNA TGTGCCAGCGATGACAGGGTTAAAACTAGCTCCTACAATGAGCAGTTCTTC. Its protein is CASDDRVKTSSYNEQFF.

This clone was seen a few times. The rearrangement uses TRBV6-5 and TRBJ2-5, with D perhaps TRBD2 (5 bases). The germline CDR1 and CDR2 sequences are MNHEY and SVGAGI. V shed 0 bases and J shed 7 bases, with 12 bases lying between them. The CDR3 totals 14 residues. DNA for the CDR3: TGTGCCAGCAGTTACTCGGAGACTACCTCGACCCAGTACTTC. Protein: CASSYSETTSTQYF.

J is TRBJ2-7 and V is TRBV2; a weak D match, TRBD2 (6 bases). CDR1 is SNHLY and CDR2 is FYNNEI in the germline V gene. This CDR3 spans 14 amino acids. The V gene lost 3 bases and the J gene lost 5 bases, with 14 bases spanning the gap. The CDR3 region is CASSDRLVVHEQYF. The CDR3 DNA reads TGTGCCAGCAGTGATCGACTAGTCGTCCACGAGCAGTACTTC.

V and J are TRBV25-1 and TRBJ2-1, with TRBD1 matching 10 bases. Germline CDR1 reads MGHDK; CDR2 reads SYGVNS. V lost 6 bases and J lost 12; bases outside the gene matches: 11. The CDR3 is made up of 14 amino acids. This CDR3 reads CASRWGDRGTPQFF. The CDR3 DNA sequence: TGTGCCAGCAGATGGGGGGACAGGGGAACCCCGCAGTTCTTC. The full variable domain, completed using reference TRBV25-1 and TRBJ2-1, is EADIYQTPRYLVIGTGKKITLECSQTMGHDKMYWYQQDPGMELHLIHYSYGVNSTEKGDLSSESTVSRIRTEHFPLTLESARPSHTSQYLCASRWGDRGTPQFFGPGTRLTVL.

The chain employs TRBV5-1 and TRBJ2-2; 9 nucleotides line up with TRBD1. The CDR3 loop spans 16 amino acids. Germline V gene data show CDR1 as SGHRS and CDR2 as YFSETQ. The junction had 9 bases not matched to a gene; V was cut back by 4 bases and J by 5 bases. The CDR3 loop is CASSPGTGSGTGELFF. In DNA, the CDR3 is TGCGCCAGCAGCCCCGGGACAGGGTCTGGAACCGGGGAGCTGTTTTTT.

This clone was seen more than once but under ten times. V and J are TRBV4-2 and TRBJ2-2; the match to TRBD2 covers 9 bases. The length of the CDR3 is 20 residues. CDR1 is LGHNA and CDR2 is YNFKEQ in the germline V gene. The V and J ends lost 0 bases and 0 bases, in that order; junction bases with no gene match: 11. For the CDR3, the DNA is TGTGCCAGCAGCCAAGAGGGTACTAGCGGGTTTAGCGCGAACACCGGGGAGCTGTTTTTT. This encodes CASSQEGTSGFSANTGELFF.

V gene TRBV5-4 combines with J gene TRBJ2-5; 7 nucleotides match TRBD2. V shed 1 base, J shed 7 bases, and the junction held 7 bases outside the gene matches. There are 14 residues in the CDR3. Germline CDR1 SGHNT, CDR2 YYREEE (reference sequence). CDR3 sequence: CASSLSASGVTQYF. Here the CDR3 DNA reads TGTGCCAGCAGCTTGAGTGCTAGCGGAGTGACCCAGTACTTC.

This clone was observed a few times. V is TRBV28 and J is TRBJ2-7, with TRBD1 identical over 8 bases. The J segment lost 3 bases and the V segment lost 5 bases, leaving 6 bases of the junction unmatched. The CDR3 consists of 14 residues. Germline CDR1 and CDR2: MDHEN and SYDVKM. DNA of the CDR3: TGTGCCAGCAGTGCGCCGGGACAGGACTACGAGCAGTACTTC. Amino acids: CASSAPGQDYEQYF.

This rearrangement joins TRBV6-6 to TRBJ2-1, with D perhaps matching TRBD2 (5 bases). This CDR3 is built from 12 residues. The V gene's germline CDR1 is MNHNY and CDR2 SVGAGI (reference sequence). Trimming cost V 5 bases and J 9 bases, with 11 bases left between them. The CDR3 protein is CASSQLAFEQFF. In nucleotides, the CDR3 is TGTGCCAGCAGTCAGCTAGCATTTGAGCAGTTCTTC.

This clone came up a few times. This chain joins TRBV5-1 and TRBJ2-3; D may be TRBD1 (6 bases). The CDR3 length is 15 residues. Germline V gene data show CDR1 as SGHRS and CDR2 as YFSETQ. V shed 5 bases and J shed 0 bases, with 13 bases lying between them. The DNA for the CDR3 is TGCGCCAGCAGTTGGGGGCAACTGAGCACAGATACGCAGTATTTT. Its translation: CASSWGQLSTDTQYF.

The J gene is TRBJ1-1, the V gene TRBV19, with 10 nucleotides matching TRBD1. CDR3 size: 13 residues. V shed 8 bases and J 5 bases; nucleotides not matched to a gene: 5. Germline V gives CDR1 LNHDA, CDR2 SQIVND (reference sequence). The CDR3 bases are TGTGCCAGTGCCGGGACAGGGGTTACTGAAGCTTTCTTT. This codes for CASAGTGVTEAFF.

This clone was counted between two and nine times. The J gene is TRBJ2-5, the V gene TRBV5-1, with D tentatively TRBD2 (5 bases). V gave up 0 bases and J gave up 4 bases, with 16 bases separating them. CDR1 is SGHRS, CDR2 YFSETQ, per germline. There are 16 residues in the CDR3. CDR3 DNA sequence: TGCGCCAGCAGCTTGGCCGTCCTAGCAGCTACAGAGACCCAGTACTTC. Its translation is CASSLAVLAATETQYF.

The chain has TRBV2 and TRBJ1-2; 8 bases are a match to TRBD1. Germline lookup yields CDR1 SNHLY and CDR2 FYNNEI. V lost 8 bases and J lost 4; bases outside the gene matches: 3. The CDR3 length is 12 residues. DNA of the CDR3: TGTGCCAGCCGGGACAGGACCTATGGCTACACCTTC. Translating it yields CASRDRTYGYTF. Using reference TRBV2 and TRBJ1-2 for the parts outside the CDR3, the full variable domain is EPEVTQTPSHQVTQMGQEVILRCVPISNHLYFYWYRQILGQKVEFLVSFYNNEISEKSEIFDDQFSVERPDGSNFTLKIRSTKLEDSAMYFCASRDRTYGYTFGSGTRLTVV.

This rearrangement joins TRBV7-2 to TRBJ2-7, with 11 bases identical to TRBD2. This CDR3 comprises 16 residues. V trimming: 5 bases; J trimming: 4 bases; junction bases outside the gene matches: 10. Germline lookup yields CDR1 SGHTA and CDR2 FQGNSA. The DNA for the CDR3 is TGTGCCAGCAGCCCAACCACTAGCGGGAGAATTTACGAGCAGTACTTC. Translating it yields CASSPTTSGRIYEQYF.

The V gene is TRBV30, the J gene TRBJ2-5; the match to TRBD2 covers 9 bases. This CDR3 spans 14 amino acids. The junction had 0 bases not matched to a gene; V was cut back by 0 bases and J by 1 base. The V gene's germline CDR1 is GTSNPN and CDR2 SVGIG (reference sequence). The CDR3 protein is CAWSVLAGQETQYF. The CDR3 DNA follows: TGTGCCTGGAGTGTACTAGCGGGCCAAGAGACCCAGTACTTC.

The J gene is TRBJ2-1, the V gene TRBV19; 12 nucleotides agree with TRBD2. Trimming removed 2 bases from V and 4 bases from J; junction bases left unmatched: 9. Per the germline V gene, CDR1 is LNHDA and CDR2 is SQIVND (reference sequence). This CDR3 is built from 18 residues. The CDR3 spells CASSILLSLAGGYNEQFF. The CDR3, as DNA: TGTGCCAGTAGTATATTGCTCTCGCTAGCGGGAGGGTACAATGAGCAGTTCTTC.

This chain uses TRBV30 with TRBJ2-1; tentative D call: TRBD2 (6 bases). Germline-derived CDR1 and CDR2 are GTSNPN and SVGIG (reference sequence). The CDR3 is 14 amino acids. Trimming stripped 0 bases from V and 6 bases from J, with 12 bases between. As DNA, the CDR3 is TGTGCCTGGAGTGTTTTCTGGGGAGGCAATGAGCAGTTCTTC. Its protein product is CAWSVFWGGNEQFF.

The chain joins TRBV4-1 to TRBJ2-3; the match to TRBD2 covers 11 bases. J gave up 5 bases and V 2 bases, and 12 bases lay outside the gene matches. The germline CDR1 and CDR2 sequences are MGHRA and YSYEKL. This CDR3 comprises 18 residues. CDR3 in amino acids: CASSQPPLLAGVVDTQYF. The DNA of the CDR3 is TGCGCCAGCAGCCAACCCCCGTTACTAGCGGGAGTCGTAGATACGCAGTATTTT.

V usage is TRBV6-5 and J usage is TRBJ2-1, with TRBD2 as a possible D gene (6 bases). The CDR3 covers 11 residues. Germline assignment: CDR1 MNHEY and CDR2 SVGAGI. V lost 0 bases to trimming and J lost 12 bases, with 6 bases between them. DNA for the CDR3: TGTGCCAGCAGTTACTCGGGGGGGCAGTTCTTC. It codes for CASSYSGGQFF.

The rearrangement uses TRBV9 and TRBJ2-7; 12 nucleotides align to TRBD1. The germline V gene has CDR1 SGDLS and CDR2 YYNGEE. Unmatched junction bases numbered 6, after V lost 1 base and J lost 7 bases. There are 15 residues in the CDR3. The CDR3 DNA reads TGTGCCAGCAGCGTAACCGGGACAGGGGGCACGGAGCAGTACTTC. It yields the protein CASSVTGTGGTEQYF.

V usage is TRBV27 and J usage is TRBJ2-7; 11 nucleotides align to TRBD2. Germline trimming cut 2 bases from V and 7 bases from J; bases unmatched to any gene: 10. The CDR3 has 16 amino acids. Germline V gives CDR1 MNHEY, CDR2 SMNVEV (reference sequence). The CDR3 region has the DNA TGTGCCAGCAGTTTACGAACGACTAGCGGGATTGGTGAGCAGTACTTC. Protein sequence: CASSLRTTSGIGEQYF.

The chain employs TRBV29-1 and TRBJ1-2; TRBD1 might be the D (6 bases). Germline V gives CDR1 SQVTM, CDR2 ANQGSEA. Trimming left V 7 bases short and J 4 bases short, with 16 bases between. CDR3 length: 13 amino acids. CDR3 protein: CSAAAGDAYGYTF. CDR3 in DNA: TGCAGCGCCGCCGCAGGGGATGCCTATGGCTACACCTTC.